This TCR beta chain appears in the sequencing data of a study of cytomegalovirus exposure and HLA in healthy donors. The CDR3 totals 15 residues. CDR1 is GTSNPN and CDR2 is SVGIG in the germline V gene (reference sequence). Trimming cost V 0 bases and J 3 bases; bases outside gene matches: 8. Both 60 Vbeta primers and 13 Jbeta primers went into the PCR. Here immunoSEQ multiplex PCR was the method, and the copy in TCRdb shows in-frame clones only, minus some. The table shows around 150,000 clones, with 77% occurring only once. The clonotype originates from a woman aged 40 to 55 in good health and CMV-seropositive. The sample comprised PBMCs. The gene calls are TRBV30 and TRBJ2-7, with 7 bases lining up with TRBD1. The CDR3, as DNA: TGTGCCTGGAGTGTGGGACAGAACTCGGTCTACGAGCAGTACTTC. It encodes CAWSVGQNSVYEQYF. Full variable domain (rest looked up from reference TRBV30 and TRBJ2-7): SQTIHQWPATLVQPVGSPLSLECTVEGTSNPNLYWYRQAAGRGLQLLFYSVGIGQISSEVPQNLSASRPQDRQFILSSKKLLLSDSGFYLCAWSVGQNSVYEQYFGPGTRLTVT.